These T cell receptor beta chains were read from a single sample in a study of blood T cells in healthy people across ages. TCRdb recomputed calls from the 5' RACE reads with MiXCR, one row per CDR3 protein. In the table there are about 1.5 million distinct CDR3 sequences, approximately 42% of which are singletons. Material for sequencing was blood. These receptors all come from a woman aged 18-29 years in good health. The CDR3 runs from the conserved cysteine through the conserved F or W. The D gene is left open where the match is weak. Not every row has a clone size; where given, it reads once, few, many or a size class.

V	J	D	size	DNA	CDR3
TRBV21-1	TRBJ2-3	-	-	TGTGCCAGCAGCAAAAGTCCCCCCACGGACCTCACTCCCCCAGATACGCAGTATTTT	CASSKSPPTDLTPPDTQYF
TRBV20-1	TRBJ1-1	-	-	TGCAGTTCCTATCTTGAGCCTGAAGCTTTCTTT	CSSYLEPEAFF
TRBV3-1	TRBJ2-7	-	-	TGTGCCAGCAGCCAAAGAGGGGTAGTCCCCTACGAGCAGTACTTC	CASSQRGVVPYEQYF
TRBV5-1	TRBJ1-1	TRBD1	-	TGCGCCAGCAGCCCCCAGGGGGCTGAATCTGAAGCTTTCTTT	CASSPQGAESEAFF
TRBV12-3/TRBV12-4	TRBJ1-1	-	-	TGTGCCAGCACCAAAATTTGGGGCACTGAAGCTTTCTTT	CASTKIWGTEAFF
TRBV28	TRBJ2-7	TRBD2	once	TGTGCCATAGCGGGTCCCTCCTACAATGAGCAGTACTTC	CAIAGPSYNEQYF
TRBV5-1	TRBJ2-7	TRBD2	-	TGCGCCAGCAGCGACGGGACTAGCTCCTACAATGAGCAGTACTTC	CASSDGTSSYNEQYF
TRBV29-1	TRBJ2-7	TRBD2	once	TGCAGCGTTCCTTTTCTAGCGGGAGGCCTTAGTGGGTATGAGCAGTACTTC	CSVPFLAGGLSGYEQYF
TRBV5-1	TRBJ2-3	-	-	TGCGCCAGCAGCTTGGAGGGCGCATCTTTAAGCACAGATACGCAGTATTTT	CASSLEGASLSTDTQYF
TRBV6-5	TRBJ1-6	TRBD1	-	TGTGCCAGCAGCTCGGGACAGAGGAACTCACCCCTCCACTTT	CASSSGQRNSPLHF
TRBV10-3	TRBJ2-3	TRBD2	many	TGTGCCATCAGTGGGGTAGCGGGTGGCACAGATACGCAGTATTTT	CAISGVAGGTDTQYF
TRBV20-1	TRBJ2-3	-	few	TGCAGTGCTACTCCATTCGGCAGGGGGGGCACAGATACGCAGTATTTT	CSATPFGRGGTDTQYF
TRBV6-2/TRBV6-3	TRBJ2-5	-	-	TGTGCCAGCAGTTACGTCCAGGACCTACAAGAGACCCAGTACTTC	CASSYVQDLQETQYF
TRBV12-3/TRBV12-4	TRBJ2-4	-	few	TGTGCCAGCAGTCCCAGCGGCTCAGCTCGGGACATTCAGTACTTC	CASSPSGSARDIQYF
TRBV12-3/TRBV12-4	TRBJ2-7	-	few	TGTGCCAGCAGTATAACAGGGCCCTACGAGCAGTACTTC	CASSITGPYEQYF
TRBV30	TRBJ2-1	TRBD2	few	TGTGCCTGGAGTGTCGGGTTAGCGGGAGATTTAGGGAATGAGCAGTTCTTC	CAWSVGLAGDLGNEQFF
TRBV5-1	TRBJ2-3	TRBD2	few	TGCGCCAGCAGCTTGGATAGCGGGGGGGCCGCAGATACGCAGTATTTT	CASSLDSGGAADTQYF
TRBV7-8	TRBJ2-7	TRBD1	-	TGTGCCAGCAGCCTACGACAGGGAGTGGTAGAGCAGTACTTC	CASSLRQGVVEQYF
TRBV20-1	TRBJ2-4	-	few	TGCAGTGCTCGGATCCCGGACAAAAACATTCAGTACTTC	CSARIPDKNIQYF
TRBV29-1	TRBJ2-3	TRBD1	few	TGCAGCGTCCGCCGGGGACAGTTATCACAGATCGGGCAGTATTTT	CSVRRGQLSQIGQYF
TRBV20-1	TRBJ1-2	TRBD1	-	TGCAGTGCTAGACCCCAGGGACAGGGGGCCCCTCGTTATGGCTACACCTTC	CSARPQGQGAPRYGYTF
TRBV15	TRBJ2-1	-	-	TGTGCCACCAGCAGAGATAGGGGGTCGGTCAATGAGCAGTTCTTC	CATSRDRGSVNEQFF
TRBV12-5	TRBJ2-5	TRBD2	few	TGTGCTAGTGGTTCCACCCGAGGTGGCGGGGGGCGGTACTTC	CASGSTRGGGGRYF
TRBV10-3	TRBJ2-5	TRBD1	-	TGTGCCATCAGTGATCCTGGACAGGTACAAGAGACCCAGTACTTC	CAISDPGQVQETQYF
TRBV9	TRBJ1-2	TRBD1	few	TGTGCCAGCAGCGTAGGGGGACAGGGGACTTCCTATGGCTACACCTTC	CASSVGGQGTSYGYTF
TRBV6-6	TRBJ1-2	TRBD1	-	TGTGCCAGCAGTTACTTGGACAGGGACGGCTACACCTTC	CASSYLDRDGYTF
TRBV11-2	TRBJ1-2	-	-	TGTGCCAGCAGCTCGAGGGTCGGGGTACTTGGCTACACCTTC	CASSSRVGVLGYTF
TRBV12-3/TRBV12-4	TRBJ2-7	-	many	TGTGCACTGGGATCGGCCTACGAGCAGTACTTC	CALGSAYEQYF
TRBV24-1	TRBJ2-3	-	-	TGTGCCACCACGACTACGGATACGCAGTATTTT	CATTTTDTQYF
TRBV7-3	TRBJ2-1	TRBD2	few	TGTGCCAGCAGCTTATTAGGGGGGCTAGCGGGAGGGCAAGATGGTAGCAATGAGCAGTTCTTC	CASSLLGGLAGGQDGSNEQFF
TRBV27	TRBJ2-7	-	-	TGTGCCAGCAGCCCCGTTAGCGCCTACGAGCAGTACTTC	CASSPVSAYEQYF
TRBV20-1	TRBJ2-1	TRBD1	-	TGCAGTGCTAGAGATTACCGACAGGGCAATGAGCAGTTCTTC	CSARDYRQGNEQFF
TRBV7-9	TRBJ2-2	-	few	TGTGCCGCACCCGGGACGAACACCGGGGAGCTGTTTTTT	CAAPGTNTGELFF
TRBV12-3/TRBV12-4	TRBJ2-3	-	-	TGTGCCAGCAGTTTTGGAGGGATCACAGATACGCAGTATTTT	CASSFGGITDTQYF
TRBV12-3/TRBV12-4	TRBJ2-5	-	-	TGTGCCAGCAGTCAGGGGTCGAAGACTGGGACCCAGTACTTC	CASSQGSKTGTQYF
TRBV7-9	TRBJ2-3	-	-	TGTGCCAGCAGCTTCACAGGATACACAGATACGCAGTATTTT	CASSFTGYTDTQYF
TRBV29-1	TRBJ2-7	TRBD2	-	TGCAGCGTTGGTATGCGGCTAGCGGGGAACGAGCAGTACTTC	CSVGMRLAGNEQYF
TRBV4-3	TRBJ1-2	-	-	TGCGCCAGCAGCCAAGGGACAGCCTCGAACTATGGCTACACCTTC	CASSQGTASNYGYTF
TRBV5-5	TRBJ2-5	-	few	TGTGCCAGCCACCGGACTGCTGGGGAGACCCAGTACTTC	CASHRTAGETQYF
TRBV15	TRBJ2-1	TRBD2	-	TGTGCCACCAGCCGACATGGACTAGCGGGAGTTGTCGATGAGCAGTTCTTC	CATSRHGLAGVVDEQFF
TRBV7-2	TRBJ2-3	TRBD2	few	TGTGCCAGCAGCGGGGGGACTAGCGCAGATACGCAGTATTTT	CASSGGTSADTQYF
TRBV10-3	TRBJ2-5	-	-	TGTGCCATCAGTGAAGAAAAGACCCAGTACTTC	CAISEEKTQYF